A selection of T cell receptor beta chains follows, all from one sample in a study of blood T cell repertoires in COVID-19. TCRdb's table, derived via immunoSEQ multiplex PCR, lists solely in-frame clones and lacks some. The data show some 170,000 clones, roughly 77% seen once. The specimen sequenced was peripheral blood. These receptors were obtained from a human donor in a cohort sampled during active COVID-19. Both conserved end residues are part of each CDR3. D genes are given only for firm matches. Clone size is not always given. Where it is, it says once, few, many or a class for expanded clones.

>TRBJ2-7|NA|NA|TRBV12-3/TRBV12-4
TGTGCCAGCACTCAGGACAGCTCCTACGAGCAGTACTTC
CASTQDSSYEQYF
>TRBJ2-2|NA|NA|TRBV7-3
TGTGCCAGCAGCTTCTACGACTCGCGGCAGAACACCGGGGAGCTGTTTTTT
CASSFYDSRQNTGELFF
>TRBJ1-2|NA|NA|TRBV25-1
TGTGCCAGCAGTATGGGCCTCAACTATGGCTACACCTTC
CASSMGLNYGYTF
>TRBJ2-2|NA|NA|TRBV6-5
TGTGCCAGCAGAAGACCAGGGGTGGGGACCGGGGAGCTGTTTTTT
CASRRPGVGTGELFF
>TRBJ1-2|NA|TRBD1|TRBV28
TGTGCCAGCAGTTCCGGACAGGGGGCGTATGGCTACACCTTC
CASSSGQGAYGYTF
>TRBJ2-3|NA|NA|TRBV20-1
TGCAGTGCTAGACAAACAGATACGCAGTATTTT
CSARQTDTQYF
>TRBJ2-3|NA|TRBD2|TRBV10-3
TGTGCCGTATCTCTAGCGGGAGGGCCCACAGATACGCAGTATTTT
CAVSLAGGPTDTQYF
>TRBJ1-6|NA|TRBD1|TRBV7-2
TGTGCCAGCAGCTTAGATCAGGGGGCGAGGACCCTCCACTTT
CASSLDQGARTLHF
>TRBJ2-1|few|NA|TRBV2
TGTGCCAGCAGTGACGCGGGGGCCACTGGGCGCCGAATCAATGAGCAGTTCTTC
CASSDAGATGRRINEQFF
>TRBJ2-7|NA|NA|TRBV27
TGTGCCAGCAGTTTTTTCGGACGGGATAGGGAGTACTTC
CASSFFGRDREYF
>TRBJ2-1|many|TRBD2|TRBV27
TGTGCCAGCAGTCCGGGACTAGCGGGAGGCACTGAGCAGTTCTTC
CASSPGLAGGTEQFF
>TRBJ2-1|few|TRBD2|TRBV11-3
TGTGCCAGCAGCTTAGATCGTATCGGAACGGGAGGCGACAATGAGCAGTTCTTC
CASSLDRIGTGGDNEQFF
>TRBJ2-2|NA|TRBD1|TRBV11-3
TGTGCCAGCAGCTCCAGGGGGCAGGGGCGCACCGGGGAGCTGTTTTTT
CASSSRGQGRTGELFF
>TRBJ2-1|many|NA|TRBV9
TGTGCCAGCAGCTTTGGACAACACAATGAGCAGTTCTTC
CASSFGQHNEQFF
>TRBJ1-4|NA|NA|TRBV11-2
TGTGCCAGCAGCGAGGACCCTTGGGGCAATGAAAAACTGTTTTTT
CASSEDPWGNEKLFF
>TRBJ1-2|NA|TRBD1|TRBV18
TGTGCCAGCTCCAGAGGACAGGATCCTAACTATGGCTACACCTTC
CASSRGQDPNYGYTF
>TRBJ1-1|NA|NA|TRBV2
TGTGCCAGCAGTTCTCAGGGGCAGAAGACTGAAGCTTTCTTT
CASSSQGQKTEAFF
>TRBJ2-3|NA|TRBD2|TRBV28
TGTGCCAGCAGTTCTCTCCTAGCGGGGGGGCGGGATACGCAGTATTTT
CASSSLLAGGRDTQYF
>TRBJ1-1|NA|NA|TRBV28
TGTGCCAGCACCCGCCCAGGGAACACTGAAGCTTTCTTT
CASTRPGNTEAFF
>TRBJ1-2|NA|NA|TRBV7-9
TGTGCCAGCACCAGCAGGGTTAACTATGGCTACACCTTC
CASTSRVNYGYTF
>TRBJ2-3|once|NA|TRBV19
TGTGCCAGTTCAGGAGGGGGCCCGGATACGCAGTATTTT
CASSGGGPDTQYF
>TRBJ2-3|NA|NA|TRBV7-9
TGTGCCAGCAGCTCCGTTGGAGGGCGATTTTCTAGCACAGATACGCAGTATTTT
CASSSVGGRFSSTDTQYF
>TRBJ2-1|NA|TRBD1|TRBV6-5
TGTGCCAGCAGTCCCTCTGTCAGGGGGAATGAGCAGTTCTTC
CASSPSVRGNEQFF
>TRBJ2-2|NA|TRBD2|TRBV9
TGTGCCAGCAGCGTAGGAGCGGGAGGGAGAACCACCGGGGAGCTGTTTTTT
CASSVGAGGRTTGELFF
>TRBJ2-1|NA|TRBD2|TRBV5-4
TGTGCCAGCAGCGTCGGACTAGCGGGGGCCCTCAATGAGCAGTTCTTC
CASSVGLAGALNEQFF